This T cell receptor (beta chain) was documented in a study of molecular identifiers for immune sequencing clone quantification. The study's findings and limits: The study found clones above 20 RNA copies held over 97% of effector molecules and under 1% in naive cells.

Germline loops: CDR1 SNHLY, CDR2 FYNNEI. The CDR3 is 14 residues long. Deletions cut 3 bases from V and 3 bases from J, with 9 bases between. Using its own MiXCR run on the PCR reads, TCRdb lists one record per CDR3 protein. This table has 300,000 to 350,000 distinct CDR3 sequences, about 21% appearing once. Libraries of naive CD8 T cells were made from approximately 20,000 to 1,000,000 sorted cells. They used 10%, 30% or 50% RNA. This clonotype was picked up many times. Its antigen is as yet unknown. Sequencing used naive CD8+ T cells from blood, with Jurkat cell RNA spiked in. Subset noted: FACS-sorted CD8+CD4-CCR7+CD45RA+ naive T cells. This TCR derives from a human donor in good health. Some libraries in this study had Jurkat cell RNA spiked in. The chain is built from TRBV2 and TRBJ2-4; D call uncertain. CDR3 residues: CASSDRPDKNIQYF. The CDR3 region has the DNA TGTGCCAGCAGTGACAGGCCAGACAAAAACATTCAGTACTTC.